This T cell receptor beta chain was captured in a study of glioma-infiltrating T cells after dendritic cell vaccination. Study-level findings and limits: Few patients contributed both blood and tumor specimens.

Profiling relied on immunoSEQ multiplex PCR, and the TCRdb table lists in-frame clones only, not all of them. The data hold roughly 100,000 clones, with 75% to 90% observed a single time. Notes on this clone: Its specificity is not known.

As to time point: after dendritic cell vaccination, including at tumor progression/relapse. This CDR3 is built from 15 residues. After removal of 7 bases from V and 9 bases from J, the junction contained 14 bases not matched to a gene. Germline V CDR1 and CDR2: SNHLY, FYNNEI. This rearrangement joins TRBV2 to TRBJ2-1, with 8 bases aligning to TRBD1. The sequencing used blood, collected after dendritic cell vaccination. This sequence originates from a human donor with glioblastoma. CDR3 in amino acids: CASTEGTGHSLEQFF. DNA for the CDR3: TGTGCCAGCACTGAGGGGACAGGACATTCTCTTGAGCAGTTCTTC.